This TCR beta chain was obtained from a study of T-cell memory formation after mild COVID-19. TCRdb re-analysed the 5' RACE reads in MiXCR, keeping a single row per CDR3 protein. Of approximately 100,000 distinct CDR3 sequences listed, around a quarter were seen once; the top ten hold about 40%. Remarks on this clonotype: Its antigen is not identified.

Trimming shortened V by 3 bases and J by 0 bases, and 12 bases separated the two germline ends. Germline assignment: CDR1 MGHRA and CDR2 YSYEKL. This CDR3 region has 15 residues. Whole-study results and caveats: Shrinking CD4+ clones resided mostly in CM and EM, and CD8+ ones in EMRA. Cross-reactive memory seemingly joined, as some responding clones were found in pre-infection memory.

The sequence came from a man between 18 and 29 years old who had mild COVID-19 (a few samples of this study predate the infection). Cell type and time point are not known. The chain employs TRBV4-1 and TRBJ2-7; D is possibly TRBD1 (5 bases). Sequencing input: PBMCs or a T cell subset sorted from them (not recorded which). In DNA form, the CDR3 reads TGCGCCAGCAGCCAGACACAGGAAAGCTCCTACGAGCAGTACTTC. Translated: CASSQTQESSYEQYF.